Following are 25 T cell receptor beta chains from one sample sequenced in a study of blood T cell repertoires in COVID-19. Method: immunoSEQ multiplex PCR; TCRdb's copy keeps in-frame clones and lacks some. This table holds about 100,000 clones, about 75% found once. Sequenced sample: peripheral blood. The receptors stem from a man older than 75 with acute or convalescent COVID-19.

The genes are TRBV5-1 and TRBJ2-3; 7 nucleotides agree with TRBD2. CDR1 is SGHRS, CDR2 YFSETQ, per germline. There are 15 residues in the CDR3. V shed 2 bases, J shed 4 bases, and the junction held 7 bases outside the gene matches. The CDR3 bases are TGCGCCAGCAGCTTCGGAGGACTAGTGGCAGATACGCAGTATTTT. The encoded protein is CASSFGGLVADTQYF.

This sequence joins TRBV4-1 and TRBJ1-3; D unresolved. Trimming left V 2 bases short and J 2 bases short, with 10 bases between. Germline-derived CDR1 and CDR2 are MGHRA and YSYEKL. The CDR3 has 15 amino acids. The CDR3 here is CASSQPSEAGNTIYF. The CDR3 bases are TGCGCCAGCAGCCAACCATCTGAGGCTGGAAACACCATATATTTT.

This clone appeared once. The chain uses TRBV4-1 and TRBJ2-1, with TRBD1 matching 10 bases. With V trimmed by 4 bases and J by 0 bases, 18 bases remained unmatched. The germline CDR1 and CDR2 sequences are MGHRA and YSYEKL. The CDR3 is 21 residues long. CDR3 region: CASSPLLWTGGGESSYNEQFF. The CDR3 DNA sequence: TGCGCCAGCAGCCCCCTCCTATGGACAGGGGGTGGGGAGAGCTCCTACAATGAGCAGTTCTTC.

The chain is built from TRBV10-3 and TRBJ2-5; 7 bases map to TRBD1. The trim removed 2 bases at V and 3 bases at J, leaving 6 bases unmatched. The germline V gene encodes CDR1 ENHRY and CDR2 SYGVKD. This CDR3 is 15 amino acids long. CDR3 in amino acids: CAISETGTAEETQYF. The CDR3 nucleotides read TGTGCCATCAGTGAGACCGGGACAGCCGAAGAGACCCAGTACTTC.

This rearrangement joins TRBV2 to TRBJ2-7; tentatively, D is TRBD2 (6 bases). The CDR3 is 13 residues long. The germline V gene has CDR1 SNHLY and CDR2 FYNNEI. Trimming cost V 8 bases and J 1 base, with 12 bases left between them. The CDR3 reads CASGGGGSYEQYF. The CDR3 coding sequence is TGTGCCAGCGGGGGAGGAGGGTCCTACGAGCAGTACTTC. The full variable domain, its missing parts supplied by reference TRBV2 and TRBJ2-7, is EPEVTQTPSHQVTQMGQEVILRCVPISNHLYFYWYRQILGQKVEFLVSFYNNEISEKSEIFDDQFSVERPDGSNFTLKIRSTKLEDSAMYFCASGGGGSYEQYFGPGTRLTVT.

The chain links TRBV18 to TRBJ1-3; D perhaps matches TRBD1 (5 bases). Per germline, CDR1 KGHSH and CDR2 LQKENI. The CDR3 contains 14 residues. V lost 2 bases and J lost 0, with 5 bases in between. CDR3 sequence reads: CASSPGASGNTIYF. DNA of the CDR3: TGTGCCAGCTCACCAGGGGCCTCTGGAAACACCATATATTTT.

V and J are TRBV11-2 and TRBJ2-1, with 13 bases identical to TRBD2. Per the germline V gene, CDR1 is SGHAT and CDR2 is FQNNGV. The V and J ends lost 1 base and 9 bases, in that order; junction bases with no gene match: 0. The CDR3 extends over 14 amino acids. CDR3 sequence (DNA): TGTGCCAGCAGCTTAGGGACTAGCGGGAGTGAGCAGTTCTTC. This encodes CASSLGTSGSEQFF. Combining the CDR3 with reference TRBV11-2 and TRBJ2-1 gives the whole variable domain EAGVAQSPRYKIIEKRQSVAFWCNPISGHATLYWYQQILGQGPKLLIQFQNNGVVDDSQLPKDRFSAERLKGVDSTLKIQPAKLEDSAVYLCASSLGTSGSEQFFGPGTRLTVL.

The chain combines TRBV3-1 (or the pseudogene TRBV3-2) with TRBJ1-2, with D perhaps TRBD1 (5 bases). This CDR3 region has 15 residues. V was clipped by 3 bases and J by 2 bases, with 13 bases between them. CDR1 and CDR2 from the germline V gene are LGHDT and YNNKEL (reference sequence). CDR3 protein: CASSQRWRDNYGYTF. CDR3 DNA sequence: TGTGCCAGCAGCCAGAGGTGGCGGGACAACTATGGCTACACCTTC.

This chain connects TRBV19 to TRBJ1-1, with 7 positions matching TRBD1. This CDR3 is 15 amino acids long. Unmatched junction bases numbered 9, after V lost 7 bases and J lost 1 base. Germline V gene sequence: CDR1 LNHDA, CDR2 SQIVND (reference sequence). The CDR3 DNA is TGTGCCAGTAATTCAGGGGGTATCCAGAACACTGAAGCTTTCTTT. Encoded protein: CASNSGGIQNTEAFF. The variable domain in full, completed from reference TRBV19 and TRBJ1-1, reads DGGITQSPKYLFRKEGQNVTLSCEQNLNHDAMYWYRQDPGQGLRLIYYSQIVNDFQKGDIAEGYSVSREKKESFPLTVTSAQKNPTAFYLCASNSGGIQNTEAFFGQGTRLTVV.

This clone was counted between two and nine times. This chain uses TRBV18 with TRBJ1-5, with 11 positions matching TRBD1. The CDR3 contains 17 residues. J was trimmed by 6 bases and V by 3 bases; bases with no gene match: 10. CDR1 is KGHSH, CDR2 LQKENI, per germline. The CDR3 is CASSPVEDRGLSQPQHF. Written as DNA, the CDR3 is TGTGCCAGCTCACCGGTGGAGGACAGGGGGCTAAGTCAGCCCCAGCATTTT. Drawing the rest from reference TRBV18 and TRBJ1-5, the complete variable domain is NAGVMQNPRHLVRRRGQEARLRCSPMKGHSHVYWYRQLPEEGLKFMVYLQKENIIDESGMPKERFSAEFPKEGPSILRIQQVVRGDSAAYFCASSPVEDRGLSQPQHFGDGTRLSIL.

This clone was seen only once. The rearrangement links TRBV5-1 to TRBJ2-7; D might be TRBD2 (6 bases). This CDR3 is built from 12 residues. Germline V gives CDR1 SGHRS, CDR2 YFSETQ. Trimming removed 3 bases from V and 4 bases from J, with 8 bases in between. Here the CDR3 DNA reads TGCGCCAGCAGCTCGGCGGGGTACGAGCAGTACTTC. It codes for CASSSAGYEQYF.

The CDR3 sequence: CASSRGADSGSYEQYF. CDR3 sequence (DNA): TGCGCCAGCAGCCGCGGGGCTGACTCAGGGTCCTACGAGCAGTACTTC. This rearrangement joins TRBV4-1 to TRBJ2-7; possible D gene TRBD2, 6 bases. The V gene lost 4 bases and the J gene lost 1 base, with 17 bases spanning the gap. CDR3 length equals 16 residues. Germline-derived CDR1 and CDR2 are MGHRA and YSYEKL.

This CDR3 is CASSYTDRASEAFF. The CDR3 region has the DNA TGTGCCAGCAGTTACACCGACAGGGCCTCTGAAGCTTTCTTT. The genes are TRBV5-4 and TRBJ1-1; 7 nucleotides align to TRBD1. This CDR3 has 14 residues. Germline values: CDR1 SGHNT, CDR2 YYREEE (reference sequence). V dropped 5 bases and J dropped 6; count of bases not matched to a gene: 10.

This chain uses TRBV6-5 with TRBJ1-5; D uncertain. CDR3 length: 13 amino acids. With 2 bases removed from V and 4 bases from J, the gap between germline ends came to 6 bases. CDR1 is MNHEY, CDR2 SVGAGI, per germline. This chain's CDR3 is CASSYGPNQPQHF. CDR3 DNA sequence: TGTGCCAGCAGTTACGGGCCAAATCAGCCCCAGCATTTT.

The chain is built from TRBV13 and TRBJ2-7; 7 nucleotides align to TRBD1. This CDR3 is 13 amino acids long. With 1 base clipped from V and 5 bases from J, the junction kept 2 bases outside the gene matches. Germline V gene lookup returns CDR1 PRHDT and CDR2 FYEKMQ (reference sequence). The CDR3 loop is CASSLVDRDEQYF. The DNA of the CDR3 is TGTGCCAGCAGCTTAGTCGACAGGGACGAGCAGTACTTC.

This sequence joins TRBV9 and TRBJ2-2; D is ambiguous. The germline CDR1 and CDR2 sequences are SGDLS and YYNGEE. V lost 4 bases and J 4 bases, leaving 8 bases between the germline ends. The CDR3 totals 13 residues. The CDR3: CASSSTPTGELFF. Written as DNA, the CDR3 is TGTGCCAGCAGCTCAACTCCCACCGGGGAGCTGTTTTTT. Filled out from reference TRBV9 and TRBJ2-2, the complete variable domain reads DSGVTQTPKHLITATGQRVTLRCSPRSGDLSVYWYQQSLDQGLQFLIQYYNGEERAKGNILERFSAQQFPDLHSELNLSSLELGDSALYFCASSSTPTGELFFGEGSRLTVL.

The chain couples TRBV29-1 to TRBJ1-2, with TRBD1 identical over 8 bases. This CDR3 has 13 residues. CDR1 and CDR2 from the germline V gene are SQVTM and ANQGSEA. V dropped 5 bases and J dropped 7; count of bases not matched to a gene: 9. The CDR3, as DNA: TGCAGCGTTTACAGGGGGGTAGGGGGTGGCTACACCTTC. It translates to CSVYRGVGGGYTF.

V usage is TRBV9 and J usage is TRBJ2-3, with 8 bases fitting TRBD2. Germline trimming cut 4 bases from V and 1 base from J; bases unmatched to any gene: 8. Germline values: CDR1 SGDLS, CDR2 YYNGEE. The CDR3 is 16 residues long. The CDR3 DNA reads TGTGCCAGCAGCCCTGGACTAGCCCCGGGCACAGATACGCAGTATTTT. Translating it yields CASSPGLAPGTDTQYF. The full variable domain, completed using reference TRBV9 and TRBJ2-3, is DSGVTQTPKHLITATGQRVTLRCSPRSGDLSVYWYQQSLDQGLQFLIQYYNGEERAKGNILERFSAQQFPDLHSELNLSSLELGDSALYFCASSPGLAPGTDTQYFGPGTRLTVL.

This clone has just a few counts. The chain combines TRBV28 with TRBJ2-1, with TRBD1 matching 8 bases. Germline loops: CDR1 MDHEN, CDR2 SYDVKM. The CDR3 totals 13 residues. V shed 7 bases, J shed 7 bases, and the junction held 6 bases outside the gene matches. Here the CDR3 reads CASKGGQANEQFF. The CDR3 bases are TGTGCCAGCAAGGGGGGACAGGCGAATGAGCAGTTCTTC. The full variable domain, rest sourced from reference TRBV28 and TRBJ2-1, is DVKVTQSSRYLVKRTGEKVFLECVQDMDHENMFWYRQDPGLGLRLIYFSYDVKMKEKGDIPEGYSVSREKKERFSLILESASTNQTSMYLCASKGGQANEQFFGPGTRLTVL.

V and J are TRBV15 and TRBJ2-3; D remains ambiguous. V was clipped by 0 bases and J by 8 bases, with 9 bases between them. The CDR3 has 13 residues. CDR1 LNHNV and CDR2 YYDKDF come from the germline V gene (reference sequence). The CDR3 coding sequence is TGTGCCACCAGCAGAGATGGAGTGGCTACGCAGTATTTT. This sequence encodes CATSRDGVATQYF.

There are many counts of this clone. The CDR3 reads CASSGGSGMTNEQFF. Here the CDR3 DNA reads TGTGCCAGTAGTGGTGGTAGCGGGATGACAAATGAGCAGTTCTTC. The chain is built from TRBV19 and TRBJ2-1; the match to TRBD2 covers 8 bases. V was clipped by 5 bases and J by 7 bases; unmatched bases: 10. The CDR3 loop spans 15 amino acids. Germline V gene data show CDR1 as LNHDA and CDR2 as SQIVND (reference sequence).

The chain has TRBV7-9 and TRBJ2-5, with 7 bases matching TRBD2. The J segment lost 5 bases and the V segment lost 5 bases, leaving 8 bases of the junction unmatched. The CDR3 is 14 residues long. From germline, CDR1 is SEHNR and CDR2 FQNEAQ (reference sequence). Here the CDR3 reads CASSVPSGGETQYF. CDR3 bases: TGTGCCAGCAGCGTTCCTAGCGGCGGGGAGACCCAGTACTTC. Together with reference TRBV7-9 and TRBJ2-5, the CDR3 gives the full variable domain: DTGVSQNPRHKITKRGQNVTFRCDPISEHNRLYWYRQTLGQGPEFLTYFQNEAQLEKSRLLSDRFSAERPKGSFSTLEIQRTEQGDSAMYLCASSVPSGGETQYFGPGTRLLVL.

The gene calls are TRBV20-1 and TRBJ2-3; D remains unclear. Germline lookup yields CDR1 DFQATT and CDR2 SNEGSKA (reference sequence). Trimming pared 3 bases from V and 4 bases from J, leaving 8 bases between. This CDR3 region has 12 residues. The CDR3 sequence is CSASVRADTQYF. The CDR3 DNA follows: TGCAGTGCTAGTGTCCGGGCAGATACGCAGTATTTT.

V is TRBV5-1 and J is TRBJ2-4; unclear D gene. The CDR3 has 13 amino acids. Germline CDR1 SGHRS, CDR2 YFSETQ. The V end lost 2 bases, the J end lost 8 bases, and 11 bases lay between the germline ends. The CDR3 region is CASSLTGEDIQYF. The CDR3 bases are TGCGCCAGCAGCTTAACCGGTGAGGACATTCAGTACTTC.

In its sample, this clone was seen once. CDR3 coding DNA: TGTGCCAGCAGCCTCCCGACAGTCCAAGAGACCCAGTACTTC. Translation gives CASSLPTVQETQYF. The chain employs TRBV5-5 and TRBJ2-5, with D possibly being TRBD1 (5 bases). The V gene lost 4 bases and the J gene lost 1 base, with 11 bases spanning the gap. CDR3 size: 14 residues. Germline V gene sequence: CDR1 SGHKS, CDR2 YYEKEE (reference sequence). Drawing the rest from reference TRBV5-5 and TRBJ2-5, the complete variable domain is DAGVTQSPTHLIKTRGQQVTLRCSPISGHKSVSWYQQVLGQGPQFIFQYYEKEERGRGNFPDRFSARQFPNYSSELNVNALLLGDSALYLCASSLPTVQETQYFGPGTRLLVL.